This is a list of T cell receptor beta chains from one sample in a study of T cells in localized non-small cell lung cancer. TCRdb's copy holds only in-frame clones and misses some; the assay was immunoSEQ multiplex PCR. This sample has over 20,000 clones, with over 65% found just once. The sample in question was PBMCs, obtained before any cancer treatment. These receptors were taken from a woman aged 40-69 years with stage II squamous cell lung carcinoma. The CDR3 runs from the conserved cysteine through the conserved F or W. A D gene is named only where the DNA matches it firmly. Expanded clones are given a class, and other clones once, few, many or no size at all.

D gene	V gene	clone size	J gene	CDR3 DNA	CDR3 protein
TRBD2	TRBV10-3	NA	TRBJ2-7	TGTGCCATCAGTGAAAGGTTCAGCGGGAGGACCAACGAGCAGTACTTC	CAISERFSGRTNEQYF
NA	TRBV19	NA	TRBJ1-4	TGTGCCAGTTCTGCAACTAATGAAAAACTGTTTTTT	CASSATNEKLFF
NA	TRBV5-1	once	TRBJ1-5	TGCGCCAGCAGCCAGAGTGACGGACAAAATCAGCCCCAGCATTTT	CASSQSDGQNQPQHF
NA	TRBV6-6	NA	TRBJ2-1	TGTGCCAGCAGTTACGAGTTGGCGGGTGAGCAGTTCTTC	CASSYELAGEQFF
NA	TRBV7-7	NA	TRBJ2-1	TGTGCCAGCAGCTTAGCCCAGGGTGCTGAGCAGTTCTTC	CASSLAQGAEQFF
TRBD2	TRBV13	NA	TRBJ2-5	TGTGCCAGTAGCGGAGCTAGCGGGGGTCAAGAGACCCAGTACTTC	CASSGASGGQETQYF
NA	TRBV7-2	once	TRBJ2-7	TGTGCCAGCAGCCTAGCCGGAGTCCCTTACGAGCAGTACTTC	CASSLAGVPYEQYF
NA	TRBV5-8	once	TRBJ2-3	TGTGCCAGCAGGCGAAGGGGGACAGATACGCAGTATTTT	CASRRRGTDTQYF
NA	TRBV29-1	NA	TRBJ1-1	TGCAGCGGTACGAACACTGAAGCTTTCTTT	CSGTNTEAFF
TRBD2	TRBV4-3	NA	TRBJ2-2	TGCGCCAGCAGCCAAGGGGGCAGCGGGGTGAACACCGGGGAGCTGTTTTTT	CASSQGGSGVNTGELFF
TRBD1	TRBV29-1	NA	TRBJ1-1	TGCAGCGTTGGACAGGGAAGGGGCTCTGAAGCTTTCTTT	CSVGQGRGSEAFF
NA	TRBV10-2	once	TRBJ1-2	TGCGCCAGCAGTCCACATACTAACTATGGCTACACCTTC	CASSPHTNYGYTF
NA	TRBV4-1	NA	TRBJ1-2	TGCGCCAGCAGCCAAGGATCAGTCTATGGCTACACCTTC	CASSQGSVYGYTF
TRBD1	TRBV27	NA	TRBJ1-4	TGTGCCAGCAGTAGACAGGGAGATGAAAAACTGTTTTTT	CASSRQGDEKLFF
NA	TRBV5-1	NA	TRBJ2-5	TGCGCCAGCAGCCCAGGGCAGGGCAGCCTTGTTAAAGAGACCCAGTACTTC	CASSPGQGSLVKETQYF
TRBD1	TRBV5-5	NA	TRBJ2-2	TGTGCCAGCAGCCCCCGGGACAGAGCGTTCACCGGGGAGCTGTTTTTT	CASSPRDRAFTGELFF
NA	TRBV4-3	NA	TRBJ2-7	TGCGCCAGCAGCCGCTCTAGGCAGGGGTTCGACGAGCAGTACTTC	CASSRSRQGFDEQYF
TRBD2	TRBV4-2	NA	TRBJ2-7	TGTGCCAGCAGCCGCGTCGGGACTAGCGGAGAATACGAGCAGTACTTC	CASSRVGTSGEYEQYF
NA	TRBV5-1	NA	TRBJ2-7	TGCGCCAGCAGCTGGAAGGGGGAAGGTGAGCAGTACTTC	CASSWKGEGEQYF
NA	TRBV14	medium-sized	TRBJ2-5	TGTGCCAGCAGCCTTCTAGGTAGGCGAGGCCAAGAGACCCAGTACTTC	CASSLLGRRGQETQYF
NA	TRBV7-6	NA	TRBJ2-1	TGTGCCAGCAGCAGCGACAGATCGCCCTACAATGAGCAGTTCTTC	CASSSDRSPYNEQFF
NA	TRBV6-6	few	TRBJ1-5	TGTGCCAGCAGTTACTCCTATAGCAATCAGCCCCAGCATTTT	CASSYSYSNQPQHF
NA	TRBV21-1	NA	TRBJ1-1	TGTGCCAGCAGAGATATGGAGCTCACAATTCGCACTGAAGCTTTCTTT	CASRDMELTIRTEAFF
TRBD2	TRBV5-4	NA	TRBJ2-1	TGTGCCAGCAGCTCTGGAACTAGCGGGGCATACAATGAGCAGTTCTTC	CASSSGTSGAYNEQFF
NA	TRBV28	NA	TRBJ1-2	TGTGCCAGCACAGGGGTGTATGGCTACACCTTC	CASTGVYGYTF
NA	TRBV18	few	TRBJ2-7	TGTGCCAGCTCACCTGACTCCTACGAGCAGTACTTC	CASSPDSYEQYF
NA	TRBV5-1	NA	TRBJ1-3	TGCGCCAGCAGCTTGGGAGGGCAGAGCTCTGGAAACACCATATATTTT	CASSLGGQSSGNTIYF
NA	TRBV18	NA	TRBJ2-3	TGTGCCAGCTCTCTAGGGGGGACGGATACGCAGTATTTT	CASSLGGTDTQYF
TRBD1	TRBV2	NA	TRBJ1-6	TGTGCCAGCTGCTATGGACAGGGAGGAGGATCCTATAATTCACCCCTCCACTTT	CASCYGQGGGSYNSPLHF
NA	TRBV5-4	NA	TRBJ2-2	TGTGCCAGCAAGGCGCAGGGTACGAACACCGGGGAGCTGTTTTTT	CASKAQGTNTGELFF
NA	TRBV9	NA	TRBJ2-7	TGTGCCAGCAGCACGGACGAGTCCTACGAGCAGTACTTC	CASSTDESYEQYF
TRBD1	TRBV5-6	NA	TRBJ1-2	TGTGCCAGCAACCCGACAGGGGTTACCTATGGCTACACCTTC	CASNPTGVTYGYTF
NA	TRBV5-6	NA	TRBJ2-1	TGTGCCAGCAGCTTGGATCGGGGAAGCTCCTACAATGAGCAGTTCTTC	CASSLDRGSSYNEQFF
NA	TRBV7-2	few	TRBJ1-1	TGTGCCAGCACCGGGTGGGCAGGGACTGAAGCTTTCTTT	CASTGWAGTEAFF
NA	TRBV2	NA	TRBJ1-2	TGTGCCAGCAGAGAAAGGGGGGCGGACTATGGCTACACCTTC	CASRERGADYGYTF
TRBD1	TRBV2	once	TRBJ1-5	TGTGCCAGCAAGCGGGACAGGGCCATCAGCAATCAGCCCCAGCATTTT	CASKRDRAISNQPQHF
NA	TRBV7-3	NA	TRBJ2-1	TGTGCCAGCAGCTTAGTTGATACCGGGAGCCGCAATGAGCAGTTCTTC	CASSLVDTGSRNEQFF
TRBD1	TRBV4-1	once	TRBJ2-2	TGCGCCAGCAGCCCTATCCGGGACAGGGGTACCGGGGAGCTGTTTTTT	CASSPIRDRGTGELFF
NA	TRBV7-9	once	TRBJ1-5	TGTGCCAGCAGCTTTCGGGACATTCTATGGCCCCAGCATTTT	CASSFRDILWPQHF
NA	TRBV11-2	NA	TRBJ1-2	TGTGCCAGCAGCCCTAGCGGCGCCTATGGCTACACCTTC	CASSPSGAYGYTF
TRBD2	TRBV15	few	TRBJ2-3	TGTGCCACCAGAATAGTAACTAGCGGGACTTCAGATACGCAGTATTTT	CATRIVTSGTSDTQYF
NA	TRBV18	NA	TRBJ1-4	TGTGCCAGCTCACCACAACAGGGAGATGAAAAACTGTTTTTT	CASSPQQGDEKLFF
NA	TRBV7-9	NA	TRBJ2-1	TGTGCCAGCAGCTCCTATGTTAGCTCCTACAATGAGCAGTTCTTC	CASSSYVSSYNEQFF
NA	TRBV25-1	NA	TRBJ2-7	TGTGCCAGCAGTGAATCGGCGGGTAGGAGCTCCTACGAGCAGTACTTC	CASSESAGRSSYEQYF
NA	TRBV4-1	NA	TRBJ1-1	TGCGCCAGCAGCCAAGGAAGGGATTCGGGCACTGAAGCTTTCTTT	CASSQGRDSGTEAFF
TRBD2	TRBV4-1	NA	TRBJ2-4	TGCGCCAGCAGCCAAGATTCGACTAGCGCCCTTGGGGCCAAAAACATTCAGTACTTC	CASSQDSTSALGAKNIQYF
TRBD2	TRBV6-1	NA	TRBJ2-1	TGTGCCAGCAGTGCGAGCGGGAGCTCCTACAATGAGCAGTTCTTC	CASSASGSSYNEQFF
NA	TRBV29-1	NA	TRBJ1-1	TGCAGCGTCCTAGGACAGCACCAAGGCGGTGAAGCTTTCTTT	CSVLGQHQGGEAFF
TRBD2	TRBV6-1	NA	TRBJ2-7	TGTGCCAGCTCCCAGCGGGAGGGCTACGAGCAGTACTTC	CASSQREGYEQYF
NA	TRBV18	NA	TRBJ2-1	TGTGCCAGCTCACCGCCGACGGAATACAATGAGCAGTTCTTC	CASSPPTEYNEQFF
NA	TRBV7-2	once	TRBJ2-1	TGTGCCAGCGGACGACACAATGAGCAGTTCTTC	CASGRHNEQFF
TRBD2	TRBV5-1	NA	TRBJ2-1	TGCGCCAGCAGGTTCGGACTAGAGCCCTACAATGAGCAGTTCTTC	CASRFGLEPYNEQFF